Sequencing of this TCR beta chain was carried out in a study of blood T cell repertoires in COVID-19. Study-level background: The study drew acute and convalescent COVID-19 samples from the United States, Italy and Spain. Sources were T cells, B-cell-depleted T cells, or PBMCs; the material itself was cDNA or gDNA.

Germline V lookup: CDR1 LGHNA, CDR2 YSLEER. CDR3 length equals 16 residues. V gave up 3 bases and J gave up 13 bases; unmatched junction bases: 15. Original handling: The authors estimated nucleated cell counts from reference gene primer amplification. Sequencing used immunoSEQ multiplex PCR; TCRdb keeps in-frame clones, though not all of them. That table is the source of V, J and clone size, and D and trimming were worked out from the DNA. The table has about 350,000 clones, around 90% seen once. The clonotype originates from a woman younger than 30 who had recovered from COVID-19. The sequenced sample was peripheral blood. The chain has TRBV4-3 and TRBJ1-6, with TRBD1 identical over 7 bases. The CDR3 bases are TGCGCCAGCAGCCAGGCCTCGGGGGACAGCCCCGTCCCCCTCCACTTT. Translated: CASSQASGDSPVPLHF.